This TCR beta chain was documented in a study of cytomegalovirus exposure and HLA in healthy donors. Study-wide results and caveats: Researchers reported in a later analysis that a missense DCLRE1C variant was tied to TCR beta V- and J-gene trimming. Further analysis was carried out later, and it showed several of the most significant clusters appearing linked to common viral pathogens.

The PCR employed 60 Vbeta primers together with 13 Jbeta primers. Generated by immunoSEQ multiplex PCR, the TCRdb table keeps only in-frame clones and is missing some. The sample lists some 250,000 clones, 82% occurring once. As concerns this clone: Its antigen remains unidentified.

The CDR3 spans 11 residues. In germline, CDR1 is MNHEY, CDR2 SMNVEV (reference sequence). V lost 4 bases and J lost 4, with 4 bases in between. The sample was PBMCs. The chain links TRBV27 to TRBJ2-5; D gene ambiguous. The receptor was isolated from a woman between 35 and 50 years old in good health and CMV-seropositive. CDR3 bases: TGTGCCAGCAGTTCCGGAGAGACCCAGTACTTC. This translates into CASSSGETQYF.